The 24 T cell receptor beta chains in this list originate from one sample, sequenced in a study of CXCR3-negative and CXCR3-positive naive CD8 T cells. Via 5' RACE with UMI labels, TRB cDNA libraries were prepared. TCRdb reprocessed the 5' RACE reads and reports one entry per CDR3 protein, with no DNA. In total, the table holds approximately 70,000 distinct CDR3 sequences. Sequenced sample: naive CXCR3- CD8+ T cells from blood. Sample subset: CD45RO-CCR7+CD27+CD95- naive CD8+ T cells lacking CXCR3 (TNR3-). The receptor source for this set is a human donor in good health. Some clones in this sample may be carry-over from other donors' samples.

The J gene is TRBJ2-1, the V gene TRBV7-9; TCRdb's D call, TRBD1, is unchecked because there is no DNA. This CDR3 comprises 15 residues. Germline lookup yields CDR1 SEHNR and CDR2 FQNEAQ (reference sequence). CDR3 amino acids: CASSPRQGAYNEQFF.

The chain is built from TRBV6-5 and TRBJ2-3; TCRdb lists TRBD2, though no DNA is available to test this call. Germline V CDR1 and CDR2: MNHEY, SVGAGI. The CDR3 totals 16 residues. CDR3 amino acids: CASSSLEAGSTDTQYF.

The chain is built from TRBV28 and TRBJ2-4; absent DNA, TCRdb's TRBD2 call cannot be checked. The germline gives CDR1 MDHEN, CDR2 SYDVKM. The CDR3 sequence is 16 residues long. This CDR3 is CASSFSSGRAKNIQYF.

The J gene is TRBJ1-3, the V gene TRBV28. Germline V CDR1 and CDR2: MDHEN, SYDVKM. The CDR3 has 15 residues. This chain's CDR3 is CASSSIDNSGNTIYF.

Here the CDR3 reads CSPGDTHNEQFF. The chain joins TRBV20-1 to TRBJ2-1; there is no DNA to check the TCRdb D call of TRBD1. The CDR3 totals 12 residues. Germline V CDR1 and CDR2: DFQATT, SNEGSKA (reference sequence).

Here the CDR3 reads CSGQGISGELFF. The rearrangement uses TRBV29-1 and TRBJ2-2; TCRdb returns TRBD1, unconfirmable since there is no DNA. In germline, CDR1 is SQVTM, CDR2 ANQGSEA. The CDR3 spans 12 residues.

The V call is TRBV28, the J call TRBJ2-2; TCRdb reports TRBD1, a call that lacks DNA to check it against. This CDR3 comprises 14 residues. Germline values: CDR1 MDHEN, CDR2 SYDVKM. The CDR3 loop is CASRLQGSGGELFF.

This chain uses TRBV28 with TRBJ2-1; with no DNA, the TCRdb D assignment of TRBD2 cannot be verified. From germline, CDR1 is MDHEN and CDR2 SYDVKM. The CDR3 runs to 16 residues. CDR3: CASSIRVLAGYNEQFF.

V is TRBV5-1 and J is TRBJ2-7. Per the germline V gene, CDR1 is SGHRS and CDR2 is YFSETQ. The CDR3 consists of 12 residues. The CDR3 reads CASSLNDHEQYF.

This chain links TRBV29-1 with TRBJ1-2. CDR1 SQVTM and CDR2 ANQGSEA come from the germline V gene. The CDR3 is 13 amino acids. The CDR3 region is CSVVATDNYGYTF.

The rearrangement uses TRBV27 and TRBJ2-7. The length of the CDR3 is 13 residues. Germline assignment: CDR1 MNHEY and CDR2 SMNVEV (reference sequence). CDR3 region: CASSLGAFGEQYF.

The chain joins TRBV19 to TRBJ2-2. Germline-derived CDR1 and CDR2 are LNHDA and SQIVND (reference sequence). This CDR3 has 13 amino acids. CDR3 in amino acids: CASSIPTPGELFF. Full variable domain (missing parts from reference TRBV19 and TRBJ2-2): DGGITQSPKYLFRKEGQNVTLSCEQNLNHDAMYWYRQDPGQGLRLIYYSQIVNDFQKGDIAEGYSVSREKKESFPLTVTSAQKNPTAFYLCASSIPTPGELFFGEGSRLTVL.

The chain joins TRBV20-1 to TRBJ2-1. Germline V gives CDR1 DFQATT, CDR2 SNEGSKA (reference sequence). This CDR3 contains 13 residues. CDR3 amino acids: CSASQSSYNEQFF.

The rearrangement joins TRBV5-1 to TRBJ1-1; TCRdb's D call, TRBD1, is unchecked because there is no DNA. The CDR3 has 16 amino acids. Germline V gene lookup returns CDR1 SGHRS and CDR2 YFSETQ. CDR3 in amino acids: CASSPLRQGGNTEAFF.

This chain joins TRBV15 and TRBJ1-2. The CDR3 runs 14 residues. The germline V gene encodes CDR1 LNHNV and CDR2 YYDKDF (reference sequence). The CDR3 spells CATSRDSAMDGYTF.

J is TRBJ2-7 and V is TRBV4-2; checking the TCRdb D call of TRBD1 is not possible without DNA. CDR3 size: 18 residues. Germline V gives CDR1 LGHNA, CDR2 YNFKEQ. The CDR3 protein is CASSQESLEGGGPHEQYF.

The chain recombines TRBV14 with TRBJ2-1. CDR1 SGHDN and CDR2 FVKESK come from the germline V gene. The CDR3 contains 19 residues. The CDR3 is CASSQGLSRIYSLNNEQFF. Filled out from reference TRBV14 and TRBJ2-1, the complete variable domain reads EAGVTQFPSHSVIEKGQTVTLRCDPISGHDNLYWYRRVMGKEIKFLLHFVKESKQDESGMPNNRFLAERTGGTYSTLKVQPAELEDSGVYFCASSQGLSRIYSLNNEQFFGPGTRLTVL.

The V gene is TRBV5-1, the J gene TRBJ1-2; with no DNA, the TCRdb D assignment of TRBD1 cannot be verified. The CDR3 length is 16 residues. The germline V gene has CDR1 SGHRS and CDR2 YFSETQ. CDR3: CASSAWGQDGDYGYTF. The full variable domain, in which reference TRBV5-1 and TRBJ1-2 provide the parts outside the CDR3, is KAGVTQTPRYLIKTRGQQVTLSCSPISGHRSVSWYQQTPGQGLQFLFEYFSETQRNKGNFPGRFSGRQFSNSRSEMNVSTLELGDSALYLCASSAWGQDGDYGYTFGSGTRLTVV.

The chain joins TRBV3-1 to TRBJ2-1; TCRdb reports TRBD1, a call that lacks DNA to check it against. Germline assignment: CDR1 LGHDT and CDR2 YNNKEL (reference sequence). The CDR3 consists of 17 residues. CDR3 in amino acids: CASSQDWTGPPPNEQFF.

The rearrangement uses TRBV5-1 and TRBJ2-7; TCRdb reports TRBD2, a call that lacks DNA to check it against. The CDR3 is 14 residues long. CDR1 is SGHRS, CDR2 YFSETQ, per germline. The CDR3 spells CASSRTSGNYEQYF. The whole variable domain, remainder taken from reference TRBV5-1 and TRBJ2-7, is KAGVTQTPRYLIKTRGQQVTLSCSPISGHRSVSWYQQTPGQGLQFLFEYFSETQRNKGNFPGRFSGRQFSNSRSEMNVSTLELGDSALYLCASSRTSGNYEQYFGPGTRLTVT.

V is TRBV13 and J is TRBJ2-7; the TCRdb D gene call, TRBD1, has no DNA to confirm it. Germline V gene lookup returns CDR1 PRHDT and CDR2 FYEKMQ (reference sequence). The CDR3 covers 17 residues. CDR3 amino acids: CASSLTGRSPEIYEQYF.

This rearrangement joins TRBV12-3 or TRBV12-4 to TRBJ2-5. The CDR3 is 11 amino acids. This CDR3 reads CASSLDETQYF.

The rearrangement joins TRBV20-1 to TRBJ1-1; the D call from TCRdb, TRBD1, cannot be confirmed without DNA. The germline V gene has CDR1 DFQATT and CDR2 SNEGSKA (reference sequence). The CDR3 is 13 residues long. CDR3 residues: CSASDPGGAEAFF.

The chain is built from TRBV29-1 and TRBJ2-1. The CDR3 has 14 amino acids. CDR1 and CDR2 (germline): SQVTM, ANQGSEA. CDR3: CSVEDRQNYNEQFF.